The 25 T cell receptor beta chains given below trace back to one sample, sequenced in a study of early T cells in non-severe SARS-CoV-2 infection. TCRdb reprocessed the 5' RACE reads with MiXCR, giving one entry per CDR3 protein. The sample shows fewer than 100,000 distinct CDR3 sequences, 8.5% to 10% of them seen only once. Sequenced sample: whole blood. All receptors derive from an adult who was a healthcare worker with PCR-confirmed SARS-CoV-2 infection or an uninfected control (not recorded which).

This clonotype was recorded at least ten times. The chain joins TRBV27 to TRBJ2-3, with D possibly being TRBD1 (6 bases). CDR3 length equals 18 residues. Between the trimmed V and J ends, which lost 5 bases and 1 base, there was a span of 22 bases. CDR1 is MNHEY, CDR2 SMNVEV, per germline (reference sequence). This chain's CDR3 is CASSPYPLDRWGTDTQYF. In DNA, the CDR3 is TGTGCCAGCAGTCCCTACCCCCTGGACAGATGGGGCACAGATACGCAGTATTTT.

This clonotype was counted at least ten times. The rearrangement uses TRBV28 and TRBJ2-3; 7 nucleotides agree with TRBD2. CDR1 and CDR2 from the germline V gene are MDHEN and SYDVKM. V gave up 6 bases and J gave up 3 bases; unmatched junction bases: 9. CDR3 length: 15 amino acids. In DNA form, the CDR3 reads TGTGCCAGCAGCCCTAGCGGATGGGGGACAGATACGCAGTATTTT. Protein product: CASSPSGWGTDTQYF. Combining the CDR3 with reference TRBV28 and TRBJ2-3 gives the whole variable domain DVKVTQSSRYLVKRTGEKVFLECVQDMDHENMFWYRQDPGLGLRLIYFSYDVKMKEKGDIPEGYSVSREKKERFSLILESASTNQTSMYLCASSPSGWGTDTQYFGPGTRLTVL.

This clonotype was picked up a small number of times. The chain uses TRBV7-3 and TRBJ2-2; the D call may be TRBD1 or TRBD2 (5 bases each). CDR1 and CDR2 from the germline V gene are SGHTA and FQGTGA. The CDR3 is 14 amino acids. V lost 3 bases and J 9 bases, leaving 14 bases between the germline ends. DNA for the CDR3: TGTGCCAGCAGCTTGGGACCGCCATCCTGGGAGCTGTTTTTT. Encoded protein: CASSLGPPSWELFF.

This clonotype was observed at least ten times. The V and J genes are TRBV27 and TRBJ2-1; 8 nucleotides line up with TRBD1. V shed 5 bases, J shed 12 bases, and the junction held 9 bases outside the gene matches. Germline V gene data show CDR1 as MNHEY and CDR2 as SMNVEV (reference sequence). CDR3 length equals 13 residues. CDR3 residues: CASSPVDRVAQFF. The CDR3 region has the DNA TGTGCCAGCAGTCCCGTGGACAGGGTTGCGCAGTTCTTC.

The sample holds many counts of this clonotype. The chain uses TRBV3-1 and TRBJ1-3; TRBD1 aligns across 9 bases. Germline CDR1 and CDR2: LGHDT and YNNKEL (reference sequence). V shed 4 bases, J shed 3 bases, and the junction held 4 bases outside the gene matches. The CDR3 is 15 residues long. CDR3 sequence (DNA): TGTGCCAGCAGCCCCCGGGACAGGGATGGAAACACCATATATTTT. Translation gives CASSPRDRDGNTIYF.

This clonotype was picked up many times. The rearrangement joins TRBV6-2 or TRBV6-3 to TRBJ1-5, with TRBD1 as a possible D gene (5 bases). In germline, CDR1 is MNHEY, CDR2 SVGEGT. Trimming took off 0 bases at V and 2 bases at J, with 20 bases between the two ends. This CDR3 contains 19 residues. The DNA for the CDR3 is TGTGCCAGCAGTTACTCGAGGAGAAGTGGGGCTTTGGGCAATCAGCCCCAGCATTTT. It specifies CASSYSRRSGALGNQPQHF.

This chain joins TRBV10-3 and TRBJ2-1, with TRBD2 matching 7 bases. This CDR3 contains 13 residues. V shed 8 bases and J 7 bases; nucleotides not matched to a gene: 8. The germline CDR1 and CDR2 sequences are ENHRY and SYGVKD. The CDR3 bases are TGTGCCATCGGACGGGGGAGGGGAAATGAGCAGTTCTTC. This sequence encodes CAIGRGRGNEQFF.

This chain joins TRBV4-2 and TRBJ2-7, with TRBD2 matching 9 bases. The CDR3 length is 15 residues. V gave up 4 bases and J gave up 0 bases; unmatched junction bases: 4. Germline CDR1 and CDR2: LGHNA and YNFKEQ. This chain's CDR3 is CASSLRLAASYEQYF. The CDR3 coding sequence is TGTGCCAGCAGCCTCCGACTAGCGGCCTCCTACGAGCAGTACTTC.

A word on this clonotype: Just one base apart from a much larger clone, this may be a read error. The chain recombines TRBV20-1 with TRBJ2-1; D is unclear. Germline CDR1 is DFQATT and CDR2 is SNEGSKA (reference sequence). This CDR3 contains 15 residues. V shed 5 bases and J shed 3 bases, with 17 bases lying between them. As DNA, the CDR3 is TGCAGTGCTGTCCCGCCGATTAGCTACTACAATGAGCAGTTCTTC. It is translated as CSAVPPISYYNEQFF.

This clonotype was detected ten times or more. V gene TRBV10-3 combines with J gene TRBJ2-5; TRBD1 matches at 10 bases. This CDR3 has 14 amino acids. The germline V gene encodes CDR1 ENHRY and CDR2 SYGVKD. After removal of 6 bases from V and 5 bases from J, the junction contained 6 bases not matched to a gene. The CDR3 nucleotides are TGTGCCATCAGCCCGACAGGGGGCCGGGAGACCCAGTACTTC. Translating gives CAISPTGGRETQYF.

This clonotype was recorded at least ten times. The gene calls are TRBV7-2 and TRBJ2-1; TRBD2 might be the D (6 bases). Germline V gene lookup returns CDR1 SGHTA and CDR2 FQGNSA. V lost 0 bases and J 4 bases, leaving 13 bases between the germline ends. The CDR3 spans 16 residues. The CDR3 spells CASSLAGSGVYNEQFF. The DNA for the CDR3 is TGTGCCAGCAGCTTAGCTGGTAGCGGAGTTTACAATGAGCAGTTCTTC.

This clonotype was seen many times. This chain connects TRBV15 to TRBJ1-2; D may be TRBD1 (5 bases). CDR3 length: 16 residues. Germline V gene data show CDR1 as LNHNV and CDR2 as YYDKDF (reference sequence). Trimming shortened V by 3 bases and J by 7 bases, and 21 bases separated the two germline ends. The DNA of the CDR3 is TGTGCCACCAGCAGGGACCGGGACTTACGAGTGAGTGGCTACACCTTC. Residues: CATSRDRDLRVSGYTF.

This clonotype was recorded many times. This chain joins TRBV20-1 and TRBJ2-2, with D possibly being TRBD2 (5 bases). The germline V gene has CDR1 DFQATT and CDR2 SNEGSKA (reference sequence). The CDR3 is 12 residues long. Between the trimmed V and J ends, which lost 5 bases and 6 bases, there was a span of 10 bases. CDR3 nucleotide sequence: TGCAGTGCTGCCCCCGGGGCCGGGGAGCTGTTTTTT. Amino acid sequence: CSAAPGAGELFF.

This clonotype was seen at least ten times. The gene calls are TRBV27 and TRBJ1-5, with 7 bases identical to TRBD1. With 5 bases clipped from V and 9 bases from J, the junction kept 7 bases outside the gene matches. There are 13 residues in the CDR3. CDR1 is MNHEY, CDR2 SMNVEV, per germline (reference sequence). The CDR3 coding sequence is TGTGCCAGCAGTCAGGGGGGGAGTTGGCCCCAGCATTTT. Protein sequence: CASSQGGSWPQHF.

The rearrangement links TRBV2 to TRBJ2-1; no clear D. Trimming stripped 6 bases from V and 9 bases from J, with 12 bases between. The CDR3 covers 12 residues. Germline-derived CDR1 and CDR2 are SNHLY and FYNNEI. CDR3 coding DNA: TGTGCCAGCAGCCGCGGAGTGACTGAGCAGTTCTTC. Translated, it gives CASSRGVTEQFF.

There are many counts of this clonotype. The CDR3 sequence is CSASPTPGLAGGRWGTDTQYF. The CDR3 DNA follows: TGCAGTGCTAGCCCCACTCCTGGACTAGCGGGAGGACGTTGGGGCACAGATACGCAGTATTTT. The chain carries TRBV20-1 and TRBJ2-3, with 14 nucleotides matching TRBD2. Looked up from germline, CDR1 is DFQATT and CDR2 is SNEGSKA (reference sequence). The junction had 18 bases not matched to a gene; V was cut back by 3 bases and J by 1 base. This CDR3 comprises 21 residues.

This chain connects TRBV7-2 to TRBJ2-7; D perhaps matches TRBD2 (6 bases). Looked up from germline, CDR1 is SGHTA and CDR2 is FQGNSA. V lost 3 bases and J 0 bases, leaving 12 bases between the germline ends. There are 15 residues in the CDR3. The CDR3 DNA reads as TGTGCCAGCAGCTTCGCCGGGACTTCCTCCTACGAGCAGTACTTC. It codes for CASSFAGTSSYEQYF. The whole variable domain, filled in from reference TRBV7-2 and TRBJ2-7, reads GAGVSQSPSNKVTEKGKDVELRCDPISGHTALYWYRQSLGQGLEFLIYFQGNSAPDKSGLPSDRFSAERTGGSVSTLTIQRTQQEDSAVYLCASSFAGTSSYEQYFGPGTRLTVT.

The V and J genes are TRBV5-8 and TRBJ2-2; TRBD1 might be the D (5 bases). CDR1 and CDR2 (germline): SGHTS, YDEGEE. Trimming pared 3 bases from V and 7 bases from J, leaving 10 bases between. This CDR3 comprises 13 residues. This CDR3 is CASSSTDSGELFF. The CDR3 coding sequence is TGTGCCAGCAGCTCGACAGACAGCGGGGAGCTGTTTTTT.

This clonotype showed up many times. The rearrangement joins TRBV28 to TRBJ1-1; D gene ambiguous. Germline V gene data show CDR1 as MDHEN and CDR2 as SYDVKM. There are 13 residues in the CDR3. V was shortened by 2 bases and J by 4 bases, with 8 bases between the two germline ends. The CDR3 sequence is CASSLVFSTEAFF. DNA for the CDR3: TGTGCCAGCAGTTTAGTCTTCAGCACTGAAGCTTTCTTT.

This chain connects TRBV12-3 or TRBV12-4 to TRBJ2-2, with D maybe TRBD1 (5 bases). Trimming stripped 1 base from V and 4 bases from J, with 7 bases between. CDR3 length equals 14 residues. The CDR3 is CASSLGQSTGELFF. The CDR3 nucleotides read TGTGCCAGCAGTTTAGGACAGTCCACCGGGGAGCTGTTTTTT.

This clonotype was counted ten times or more. The V and J genes are TRBV5-4 and TRBJ2-5, with D possibly called TRBD1 or TRBD2 (5 bases each). V lost 0 bases to trimming and J lost 4 bases, with 7 bases between them. CDR1 and CDR2 from the germline V gene are SGHNT and YYREEE (reference sequence). The length of the CDR3 is 13 residues. CDR3 nucleotide sequence: TGTGCCAGCAGCTTGGTTGGGGGAGAGACCCAGTACTTC. Protein sequence: CASSLVGGETQYF.

The V and J genes are TRBV10-3 and TRBJ2-2; D remains unclear. Trimming cost V 6 bases and J 0 bases, with 8 bases left between them. In germline, CDR1 is ENHRY, CDR2 SYGVKD. The CDR3 has 14 amino acids. The DNA for the CDR3 is TGTGCCATCAGAAAAAGGTCGAACACCGGGGAGCTGTTTTTT. It encodes CAIRKRSNTGELFF.

This clonotype showed up many times. The chain is built from TRBV9 and TRBJ2-2; possibly TRBD2 for D (5 bases). The germline gives CDR1 SGDLS, CDR2 YYNGEE. The length of the CDR3 is 14 residues. V lost 1 base and J lost 2, with 6 bases in between. The CDR3 nucleotides read TGTGCCAGCAGCGTACGGGGAAACACCGGGGAGCTGTTTTTT. Translated, it gives CASSVRGNTGELFF.

The chain uses TRBV6-5 and TRBJ2-2, with a tentative D call TRBD2 (5 bases). Trimming shortened V by 4 bases and J by 1 base, and 19 bases separated the two germline ends. Germline V gene lookup returns CDR1 MNHEY and CDR2 SVGAGI. CDR3 length: 18 amino acids. CDR3 nucleotides: TGTGCCAGCAGTTCCTATATGGGCGGGCTCGGGAACACCGGGGAGCTGTTTTTT. It is translated as CASSSYMGGLGNTGELFF.

The rearrangement joins TRBV6-6 to TRBJ1-5; 11 bases match TRBD1. V lost 8 bases to trimming and J lost 4 bases; unmatched junction nucleotides: 4. Per germline, CDR1 MNHNY and CDR2 SVGAGI (reference sequence). This CDR3 contains 14 residues. CDR3 DNA: TGTGCCAGCCTTGGGACAGGGGGGAATCAGCCCCAGCATTTT. It translates to CASLGTGGNQPQHF.